This T cell receptor beta chain was recovered during a study of cytomegalovirus exposure and HLA in healthy donors. CDR3 length: 15 residues. Germline lookup yields CDR1 SSHAT and CDR2 FNYEAQ (reference sequence). Primers for the PCR totalled 60 Vbeta and 13 Jbeta. Profiled with immunoSEQ multiplex PCR; TCRdb holds only in-frame clones, not every one. Here the sample spans around 100,000 clones, over 55% being singletons. To note about this clone: A read error may account for a junction end that differs from germline.

The study sampled nominally healthy donors, though unrecorded immune exposures were likely. The sequenced material came from PBMCs. V and J are TRBV7-7 and TRBJ2-1; possibly TRBD2 for D (6 bases). The clonotype comes from a woman aged 18-30 years in good health and CMV-seropositive. The CDR3 bases are TGTGCTAGCAGCCTCCGAGCCGGGACTCAAAATGAGCAGTTCTTC. This translates into CASSLRAGTQNEQFF. Drawing the rest from reference TRBV7-7 and TRBJ2-1, the complete variable domain is GAGVSQSPRYKVTKRGQDVTLRCDPISSHATLYWYQQALGQGPEFLTYFNYEAQPDKSGLPSDRFSAERPEGSISTLTIQRTEQRDSAMYRCASSLRAGTQNEQFFGPGTRLTVL.